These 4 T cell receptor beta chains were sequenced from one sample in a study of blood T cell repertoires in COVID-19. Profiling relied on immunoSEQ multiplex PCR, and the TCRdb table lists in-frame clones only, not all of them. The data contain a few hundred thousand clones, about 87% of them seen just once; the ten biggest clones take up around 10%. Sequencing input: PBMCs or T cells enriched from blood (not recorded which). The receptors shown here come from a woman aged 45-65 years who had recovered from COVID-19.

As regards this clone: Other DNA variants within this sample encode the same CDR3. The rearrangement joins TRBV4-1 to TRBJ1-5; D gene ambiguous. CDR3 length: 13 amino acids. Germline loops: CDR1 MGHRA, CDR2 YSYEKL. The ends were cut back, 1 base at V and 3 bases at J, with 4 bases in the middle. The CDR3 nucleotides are TGCGCCAGCAGCCAAGTTCTCAATCAGCCCCAGCATTTT. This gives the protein CASSQVLNQPQHF.

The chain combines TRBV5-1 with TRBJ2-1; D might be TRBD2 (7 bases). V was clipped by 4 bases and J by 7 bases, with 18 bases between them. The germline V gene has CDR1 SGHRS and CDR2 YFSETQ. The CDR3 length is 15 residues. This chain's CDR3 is CASSADGGRVNEQFF. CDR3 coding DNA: TGCGCCAGCAGCGCGGACGGGGGGCGCGTAAATGAGCAGTTCTTC.

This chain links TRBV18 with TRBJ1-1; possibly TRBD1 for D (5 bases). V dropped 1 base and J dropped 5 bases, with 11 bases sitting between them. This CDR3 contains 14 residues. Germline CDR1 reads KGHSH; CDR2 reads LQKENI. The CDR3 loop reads CASSPLRDSTEAFF. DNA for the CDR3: TGTGCCAGCTCACCACTGAGGGACTCAACTGAAGCTTTCTTT.

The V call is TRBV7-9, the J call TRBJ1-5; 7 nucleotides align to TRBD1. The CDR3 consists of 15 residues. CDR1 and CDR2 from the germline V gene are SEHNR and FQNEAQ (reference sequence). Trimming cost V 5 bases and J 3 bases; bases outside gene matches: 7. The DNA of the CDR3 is TGTGCCAGCAGCCCGGGACAGTTGGACAATCAGCCCCAGCATTTT. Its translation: CASSPGQLDNQPQHF.